The entry below describes one TCR beta chain. V was trimmed by 0 bases and J by 7 bases, leaving 12 bases between them. CDR3 length: 14 amino acids. Germline CDR1 and CDR2: SGHTA and FQGNSA. The assay was immunoSEQ multiplex PCR, and TCRdb's table has in-frame clones only and misses some. The sample comprises approximately 83,000 clones, over 80% of which are singletons, and 9.4% rests with the top ten. The data are from a study of radiation and T cells in renal cell carcinoma. Time point reported: blood 4 weeks post-SBRT, at nephrectomy. Regarding treatment: 15 Gy SBRT to primary tumor, nephrectomy 4 weeks later.

This rearrangement joins TRBV7-2 to TRBJ1-2; D is ambiguous. The sequence was collected from a man in his forties or fifties with renal cell carcinoma. The sequences come from blood, collected from a patient whose treatment included radiotherapy and nephrectomy. The CDR3 region has the DNA TGTGCCAGCAGCTTAGCCCATGGGTCGAGTGGCTACACCTTC. This translates into CASSLAHGSSGYTF.